The rows below give T cell receptor beta chains drawn from one sample of a study of OX40 agonist ivuxolimab in advanced cancers. Sequencing was performed with immunoSEQ multiplex PCR; in TCRdb, only in-frame clones are kept and a portion is missing. The sample includes about 70,000 clones, 80% to 90% of them seen just once. The sample in question was CD4+ or CD8+ T cells sorted from blood, obtained in a trial of the OX40 agonist ivuxolimab. The receptors were gathered from an adult with an advanced solid tumor such as melanoma, head and neck, liver or kidney cancer. Each CDR3 is given with its conserved first and last residue. A D gene is named only where the DNA matches it firmly. A clone size is listed for some rows: how often the clone was seen (once, few, many), or a class if it is expanded.

size: -
V: TRBV5-4
D: TRBD2
J: TRBJ2-5
CDR3: CASSPRWQGGETQYF
DNA: TGTGCCAGCAGCCCGCGATGGCAGGGAGGGGAGACCCAGTACTTC

size: -
V: TRBV6-1
D: -
J: TRBJ2-5
CDR3: CASSEGGYQETQYF
DNA: TGTGCCAGCAGTGAAGGGGGATACCAAGAGACCCAGTACTTC

size: -
V: TRBV19
D: -
J: TRBJ2-5
CDR3: CASSMVEGLETQYF
DNA: TGTGCCAGTAGTATGGTCGAGGGTTTGGAGACCCAGTACTTC

size: -
V: TRBV10-3
D: TRBD1
J: TRBJ2-5
CDR3: CAISENQGAATQYF
DNA: TGTGCCATCAGTGAAAATCAGGGGGCAGCGACCCAGTACTTC

size: -
V: TRBV2
D: -
J: TRBJ1-5
CDR3: CASSEYLYSNQPQHF
DNA: TGTGCCAGCAGTGAATACTTATATAGCAATCAGCCCCAGCATTTT

size: -
V: TRBV5-1
D: TRBD1
J: TRBJ1-4
CDR3: CASSVEGAEKLFF
DNA: TGCGCCAGCAGCGTGGAGGGGGCCGAAAAACTGTTTTTT

size: few
V: TRBV19
D: -
J: TRBJ1-6
CDR3: CASSPPAGTVGSPLHF
DNA: TGTGCCAGTAGTCCACCCGCGGGCACCGTCGGGTCACCCCTCCACTTT

size: -
V: TRBV28
D: TRBD1
J: TRBJ2-5
CDR3: CASSSGQSTETQYF
DNA: TGTGCCAGCAGTTCGGGACAGAGTACAGAGACCCAGTACTTC

size: -
V: TRBV10-3
D: -
J: TRBJ2-5
CDR3: CAIRGTEETQYF
DNA: TGTGCCATCAGGGGCACCGAAGAGACCCAGTACTTC

size: -
V: TRBV21-1
D: -
J: TRBJ2-1
CDR3: CASSKDGSYPSYNEQFF
DNA: TGTGCCAGCAGCAAAGACGGTTCATACCCCTCCTACAATGAGCAGTTCTTC

size: -
V: TRBV27
D: -
J: TRBJ2-3
CDR3: CASSASTDTQYF
DNA: TGTGCCAGCAGTGCCAGCACAGATACGCAGTATTTT

size: -
V: TRBV19
D: -
J: TRBJ1-1
CDR3: CASRAQGPTEAFF
DNA: TGTGCCAGTAGGGCCCAGGGCCCCACTGAAGCTTTCTTT

size: -
V: TRBV7-9
D: -
J: TRBJ1-3
CDR3: CASSLNSGNTIYF
DNA: TGTGCCAGCAGCTTGAACTCTGGAAACACCATATATTTT

size: -
V: TRBV2
D: -
J: TRBJ1-2
CDR3: CASRDRASGGYTF
DNA: TGTGCCAGCAGGGACAGAGCCAGCGGGGGCTACACCTTC

size: -
V: TRBV19
D: TRBD1
J: TRBJ1-6
CDR3: CASRAQQGADSPLHF
DNA: TGTGCCAGTAGGGCCCAACAGGGGGCCGATTCACCCCTCCACTTT

size: -
V: TRBV7-9
D: -
J: TRBJ2-1
CDR3: CASSFLGGSYNEQFF
DNA: TGTGCCAGCAGCTTCTTGGGGGGATCCTACAATGAGCAGTTCTTC

size: -
V: TRBV9
D: TRBD2
J: TRBJ2-3
CDR3: CASSVGGTSGGPWPDTQYF
DNA: TGTGCCAGCAGCGTAGGAGGAACTAGCGGGGGGCCCTGGCCAGATACGCAGTATTTT

size: once
V: TRBV29-1
D: -
J: TRBJ1-6
CDR3: CSVTTGPYNSPLHF
DNA: TGCAGCGTTACTACGGGGCCGTATAATTCACCCCTCCACTTT

size: -
V: TRBV7-9
D: -
J: TRBJ1-2
CDR3: CASSLDGLYGYTF
DNA: TGTGCCAGCAGCTTAGACGGCCTCTATGGCTACACCTTC

size: -
V: TRBV28
D: -
J: TRBJ1-2
CDR3: CATVPLRGDGYTF
DNA: TGTGCCACCGTACCCCTCCGGGGGGACGGCTACACCTTC

size: -
V: TRBV5-1
D: -
J: TRBJ2-3
CDR3: CASSMIEGSTDTQYF
DNA: TGCGCCAGCAGCATGATAGAGGGCAGCACAGATACGCAGTATTTT

size: once
V: TRBV28
D: -
J: TRBJ2-7
CDR3: CASTLRGPDEQYF
DNA: TGTGCCAGCACCCTGCGGGGTCCTGACGAGCAGTACTTC